Below are 27 T cell receptor beta chains sequenced from a single sample in a study of CD8 T cells in Susac syndrome. Random hexamers were used to reverse transcribe an amount of roughly 0.45 to 1 ug RNA. MiXCR, run by TCRdb on the immunoSEQ multiplex PCR reads, gives a single entry per CDR3 protein. The sample shows 74,000 or so distinct CDR3 sequences, more than 85% of them seen only once. The sequenced sample was CD4+ T cells from PBMCs. The receptors were gathered from a human donor with Susac syndrome.

The chain uses TRBV7-9 and TRBJ1-2; 7 positions match TRBD1. This CDR3 spans 13 amino acids. CDR1 SEHNR and CDR2 FQNEAQ come from the germline V gene (reference sequence). After removal of 5 bases from V and 14 bases from J, the junction contained 14 bases not matched to a gene. In DNA form, the CDR3 reads TGTGCCAGCAGCCCCGGGACAGCCGCAGTTTTGACCTTC. Its protein product is CASSPGTAAVLTF.

The rearrangement links TRBV20-1 to TRBJ2-6, with 11 bases aligning to TRBD1. The CDR3 totals 18 residues. CDR1 and CDR2 (germline): DFQATT, SNEGSKA (reference sequence). J lost 0 bases, V lost 3 bases, and 7 bases had no gene match. This chain's CDR3 is CSASRRTGGRSGANVLTF. CDR3 nucleotide sequence: TGCAGTGCTAGCCGACGGACAGGGGGCCGCTCTGGGGCCAACGTCCTGACTTTC.

The chain combines TRBV12-3 or TRBV12-4 with TRBJ2-3, with 9 positions matching TRBD1. The junction had 1 base not matched to a gene; V was cut back by 3 bases and J by 0 bases. This CDR3 contains 15 residues. This chain's CDR3 is CASSLGQGSTDTQYF. In DNA, the CDR3 is TGTGCCAGCAGTTTGGGACAGGGTAGCACAGATACGCAGTATTTT.

This sequence joins TRBV27 and TRBJ1-1; D is unclear. The CDR3 loop spans 14 amino acids. Germline V gene sequence: CDR1 MNHEY, CDR2 SMNVEV (reference sequence). V was clipped by 6 bases and J by 1 base, with 12 bases between them. The CDR3 DNA follows: TGTGCCAGCAGCCGCAGCTGGCAGAACACTGAAGCTTTCTTT. Protein sequence: CASSRSWQNTEAFF.

This chain joins TRBV18 and TRBJ2-1; TRBD2 matches at 7 bases. Trimming cost V 3 bases and J 9 bases; bases outside gene matches: 2. Germline assignment: CDR1 KGHSH and CDR2 LQKENI. The CDR3 extends over 12 amino acids. The CDR3 DNA reads TGTGCCAGCTCACCGGGGAGGGGTGAGCAGTTCTTC. Translation: CASSPGRGEQFF. Full variable domain (rest looked up from reference TRBV18 and TRBJ2-1): NAGVMQNPRHLVRRRGQEARLRCSPMKGHSHVYWYRQLPEEGLKFMVYLQKENIIDESGMPKERFSAEFPKEGPSILRIQQVVRGDSAAYFCASSPGRGEQFFGPGTRLTVL.

The chain has TRBV7-9 and TRBJ2-5; 8 bases agree with TRBD2. Germline V lookup: CDR1 SEHNR, CDR2 FQNEAQ (reference sequence). This CDR3 has 14 amino acids. V was clipped by 5 bases and J by 11 bases; unmatched bases: 13. This chain's CDR3 is CASSPWGLAGLQYF. The CDR3 bases are TGTGCCAGCAGCCCATGGGGGCTAGCGGGTCTTCAGTACTTC.

J is TRBJ2-5 and V is TRBV20-1, with 7 bases that match TRBD1. Looked up from germline, CDR1 is DFQATT and CDR2 is SNEGSKA (reference sequence). J lost 2 bases, V lost 4 bases, and 4 bases had no gene match. There are 13 residues in the CDR3. Here the CDR3 reads CSATGTEQETQYF. DNA for the CDR3: TGCAGTGCTACTGGGACAGAACAAGAGACCCAGTACTTC.

This chain links TRBV7-2 with TRBJ2-3; 7 nucleotides match TRBD2. With V trimmed by 5 bases and J by 4 bases, 6 bases remained unmatched. The length of the CDR3 is 14 residues. CDR1 is SGHTA, CDR2 FQGNSA, per germline. In DNA, the CDR3 is TGTGCCAGCAGCCCGGCGGGAGTCCCAGATACGCAGTATTTT. It specifies CASSPAGVPDTQYF.

The chain couples TRBV18 to TRBJ2-7; 11 nucleotides line up with TRBD2. CDR1 and CDR2 from the germline V gene are KGHSH and LQKENI. The CDR3 is made up of 15 amino acids. V was clipped by 6 bases and J by 5 bases; unmatched bases: 9. The CDR3 protein is CASSPFLAGGNEQYF. CDR3 nucleotides: TGTGCCAGCTCTCCCTTTCTAGCGGGAGGAAACGAGCAGTACTTC.

This sequence joins TRBV7-3 and TRBJ2-2; the match to TRBD2 covers 7 bases. CDR1 is SGHTA, CDR2 FQGTGA, per germline. J lost 7 bases, V lost 2 bases, and 4 bases had no gene match. The CDR3 spans 14 residues. In nucleotides, the CDR3 is TGTGCCAGCAGCTTATCGCGGGAGAACGGGGAGCTGTTTTTT. It encodes CASSLSRENGELFF.

V usage is TRBV5-6 and J usage is TRBJ1-1, with unresolved D. Between the trimmed V and J ends, which lost 2 bases and 3 bases, there was a span of 11 bases. Germline values: CDR1 SGHDT, CDR2 YYEEEE. CDR3 length: 14 amino acids. CDR3 coding DNA: TGTGCCAGCAGCTTTCAGTCTCAGTACACTGAAGCTTTCTTT. As protein: CASSFQSQYTEAFF. Supplemented by reference TRBV5-6 and TRBJ1-1, the full variable domain reads DAGVTQSPTHLIKTRGQQVTLRCSPKSGHDTVSWYQQALGQGPQFIFQYYEEEERQRGNFPDRFSGHQFPNYSSELNVNALLLGDSALYLCASSFQSQYTEAFFGQGTRLTVV.

The rearrangement joins TRBV6-5 to TRBJ1-5; D unclear. CDR3 length: 15 amino acids. Between the trimmed V and J ends, which lost 4 bases and 3 bases, there was a span of 13 bases. Germline CDR1 reads MNHEY; CDR2 reads SVGAGI. The CDR3 DNA is TGTGCCAGCAGTTCCCTCGGCGGAAACAATCAGCCCCAGCATTTT. This codes for CASSSLGGNNQPQHF.

CDR3 in amino acids: CASNRDRNGEAFF. As DNA, the CDR3 is TGTGCCAGCAACCGAGACAGGAACGGTGAAGCTTTCTTT. The V gene is TRBV6-6, the J gene TRBJ1-1; possibly TRBD1 for D (6 bases). V was clipped by 7 bases and J by 7 bases, with 16 bases between them. The germline V gene has CDR1 MNHNY and CDR2 SVGAGI (reference sequence). The CDR3 loop spans 13 amino acids.

This chain connects TRBV6-6 to TRBJ2-4; possible D gene TRBD2, 6 bases. This CDR3 region has 14 residues. V gave up 5 bases and J gave up 7 bases, with 15 bases separating them. Germline CDR1 reads MNHNY; CDR2 reads SVGAGI (reference sequence). CDR3 DNA sequence: TGTGCCAGCAGTACGACTAGGTTCGGGAACATTCAGTACTTC. Translated: CASSTTRFGNIQYF.

This clonotype was counted between two and nine times. CDR3 DNA: TGTGCCAGCAGCCCTCTCGGGACAGATACGCAGTATTTT. Its translation: CASSPLGTDTQYF. The rearrangement joins TRBV7-2 to TRBJ2-3; unclear D gene. The CDR3 covers 13 residues. Germline lookup yields CDR1 SGHTA and CDR2 FQGNSA. Trimming left V 5 bases short and J 3 bases short, with 9 bases between.

This chain uses TRBV7-2 with TRBJ2-3; D unresolved. CDR1 is SGHTA, CDR2 FQGNSA, per germline. CDR3 length: 15 residues. Trimming pared 3 bases from V and 2 bases from J, leaving 12 bases between. The CDR3 region has the DNA TGTGCCAGCAGCTTCCGCATGCGGAACACAGATACGCAGTATTTT. Amino acids: CASSFRMRNTDTQYF.

This chain links TRBV10-3 with TRBJ2-2, with TRBD1 identical over 8 bases. This CDR3 comprises 14 residues. Germline-derived CDR1 and CDR2 are ENHRY and SYGVKD. The V segment lost 5 bases and the J segment 4 bases; nucleotides outside the gene matches: 3. For the CDR3, the DNA is TGTGCCATCAGTAGTACAGGGGGCACCGGGGAGCTGTTTTTT. The encoded protein is CAISSTGGTGELFF.

This rearrangement joins TRBV18 to TRBJ2-1; TRBD2 agrees at 15 bases. With V trimmed by 6 bases and J by 6 bases, 3 bases remained unmatched. The CDR3 has 15 amino acids. Germline V lookup: CDR1 KGHSH, CDR2 LQKENI. For the CDR3, the DNA is TGTGCCAGCTCCCCGGGACTAGCGGGAGGCAATGAGCAGTTCTTC. Protein: CASSPGLAGGNEQFF.

V and J are TRBV10-3 and TRBJ2-7; 8 nucleotides line up with TRBD1. Germline V CDR1 and CDR2: ENHRY, SYGVKD. J lost 6 bases, V lost 9 bases, and 10 bases had no gene match. The CDR3 loop spans 13 amino acids. CDR3 amino acids: CAIGTGQTGEQYF. The CDR3 DNA sequence: TGTGCCATAGGGACAGGACAGACGGGCGAGCAGTACTTC.

The chain uses TRBV14 and TRBJ2-1, with a weak D call TRBD1 (7 bases). The CDR3 contains 16 residues. With 1 base removed from V and 7 bases from J, the gap between germline ends came to 17 bases. Germline lookup yields CDR1 SGHDN and CDR2 FVKESK. CDR3 in DNA: TGTGCCAGCAGCCAAGTTGGAGGGGGCTTAGTGAATGAGCAGTTCTTC. Its protein product is CASSQVGGGLVNEQFF. Using reference TRBV14 and TRBJ2-1 for the parts outside the CDR3, the full variable domain is EAGVTQFPSHSVIEKGQTVTLRCDPISGHDNLYWYRRVMGKEIKFLLHFVKESKQDESGMPNNRFLAERTGGTYSTLKVQPAELEDSGVYFCASSQVGGGLVNEQFFGPGTRLTVL.

The chain carries TRBV28 and TRBJ1-4; no clear D. Trimming left V 8 bases short and J 4 bases short, with 11 bases between. The germline gives CDR1 MDHEN, CDR2 SYDVKM. The CDR3 consists of 13 residues. The CDR3 DNA reads as TGTGCCAGCCTTGCCAGGAATAATGAAAAACTGTTTTTT. Encoded protein: CASLARNNEKLFF.

The chain couples TRBV12-3 or TRBV12-4 to TRBJ1-1; 7 nucleotides match TRBD1. The CDR3 totals 13 residues. With V trimmed by 4 bases and J by 4 bases, 3 bases remained unmatched. The chain's CDR3 is CASSSRGPTEAFF. CDR3 nucleotides: TGTGCCAGCAGTTCGAGGGGGCCCACTGAAGCTTTCTTT.

This clonotype was counted a single time. The V and J genes are TRBV28 and TRBJ2-7; 7 bases line up with TRBD2. The CDR3 loop spans 12 amino acids. Germline lookup yields CDR1 MDHEN and CDR2 SYDVKM. V lost 8 bases to trimming and J lost 3 bases; unmatched junction nucleotides: 4. In DNA, the CDR3 is TGTGCCAGCTCCCGGGGGGTCTACGAGCAGTACTTC. Translation: CASSRGVYEQYF.

The rearrangement joins TRBV3-1 to TRBJ2-5; D may be TRBD1 (6 bases). The CDR3 has 15 amino acids. V dropped 1 base and J dropped 9 bases, with 18 bases sitting between them. Germline V gene lookup returns CDR1 LGHDT and CDR2 YNNKEL (reference sequence). The CDR3 spells CASSQVPGQLVAQYF. The CDR3, as DNA: TGTGCCAGCAGCCAAGTCCCGGGACAATTGGTGGCCCAGTACTTC.

This clonotype has only one observation. CDR3 loop: CSVEGLKGRNEQYF. DNA for the CDR3: TGCAGCGTTGAAGGCCTGAAGGGGCGGAACGAGCAGTACTTC. The chain is built from TRBV29-1 and TRBJ2-7, with D possibly being TRBD1 (5 bases). CDR3 length: 14 residues. CDR1 is SQVTM and CDR2 is ANQGSEA in the germline V gene. Trimming cost V 1 base and J 5 bases, with 15 bases left between them.

This clonotype was detected once. The CDR3 DNA is TGTGCCAGCGGTGGGACAGGGGGCCCACAAGAGACCCAGTACTTC. Its translation is CASGGTGGPQETQYF. The rearrangement links TRBV2 to TRBJ2-5, with 12 bases identical to TRBD1. Per the germline V gene, CDR1 is SNHLY and CDR2 is FYNNEI. V lost 8 bases to trimming and J lost 2 bases; unmatched junction nucleotides: 6. The CDR3 loop spans 15 amino acids. Using reference TRBV2 and TRBJ2-5 for the parts outside the CDR3, the full variable domain is EPEVTQTPSHQVTQMGQEVILRCVPISNHLYFYWYRQILGQKVEFLVSFYNNEISEKSEIFDDQFSVERPDGSNFTLKIRSTKLEDSAMYFCASGGTGGPQETQYFGPGTRLLVL.

A single count supports this clonotype. Here the CDR3 DNA reads TGTGCCAGCAGTCGGGTGAAGGGCGACTATGGCTACACCTTC. It codes for CASSRVKGDYGYTF. This chain uses TRBV6-5 with TRBJ1-2; D remains unclear. Germline lookup yields CDR1 MNHEY and CDR2 SVGAGI. Trimming shortened V by 5 bases and J by 3 bases, and 13 bases separated the two germline ends. The CDR3 is 14 residues long.